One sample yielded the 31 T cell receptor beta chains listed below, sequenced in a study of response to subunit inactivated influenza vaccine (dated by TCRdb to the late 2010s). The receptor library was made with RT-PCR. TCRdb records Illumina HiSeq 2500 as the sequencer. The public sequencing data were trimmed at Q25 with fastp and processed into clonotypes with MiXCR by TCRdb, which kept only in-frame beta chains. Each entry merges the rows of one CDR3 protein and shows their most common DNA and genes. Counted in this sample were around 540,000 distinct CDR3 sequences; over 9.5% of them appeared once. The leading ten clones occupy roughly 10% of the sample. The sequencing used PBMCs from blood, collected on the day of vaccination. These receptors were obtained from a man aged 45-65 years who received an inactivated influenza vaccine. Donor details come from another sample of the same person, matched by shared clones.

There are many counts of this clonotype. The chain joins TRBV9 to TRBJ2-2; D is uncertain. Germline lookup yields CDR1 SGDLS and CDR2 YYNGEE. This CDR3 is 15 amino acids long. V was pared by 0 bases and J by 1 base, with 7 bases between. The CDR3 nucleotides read TGTGCCAGCAGCGTAGCGGCCAGGAACACCGGGGAGCTGTTTTTT. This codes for CASSVAARNTGELFF.

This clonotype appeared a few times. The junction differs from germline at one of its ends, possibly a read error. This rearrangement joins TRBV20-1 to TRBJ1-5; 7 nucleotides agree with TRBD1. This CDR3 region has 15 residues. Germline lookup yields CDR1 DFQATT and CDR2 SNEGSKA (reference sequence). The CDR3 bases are TGCTGTGCTAGAGCTTCGGACAGGTCCAATCAGCCCCAGCATTTT. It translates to CCARASDRSNQPQHF.

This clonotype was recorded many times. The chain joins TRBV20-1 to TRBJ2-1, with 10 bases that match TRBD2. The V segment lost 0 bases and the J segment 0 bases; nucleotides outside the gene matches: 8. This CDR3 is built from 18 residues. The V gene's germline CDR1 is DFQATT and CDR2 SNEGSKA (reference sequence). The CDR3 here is CSARDLRASGSSYNEQFF. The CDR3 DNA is TGCAGTGCTAGAGATTTAAGGGCTAGCGGGAGCTCCTACAATGAGCAGTTCTTC.

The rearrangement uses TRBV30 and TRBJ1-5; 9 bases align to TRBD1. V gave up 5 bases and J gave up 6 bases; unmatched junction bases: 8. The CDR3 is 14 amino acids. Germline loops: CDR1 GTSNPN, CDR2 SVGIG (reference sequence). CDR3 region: CAWAGGQGLQPQHF. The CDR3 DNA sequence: TGTGCCTGGGCAGGGGGACAGGGACTTCAGCCCCAGCATTTT.

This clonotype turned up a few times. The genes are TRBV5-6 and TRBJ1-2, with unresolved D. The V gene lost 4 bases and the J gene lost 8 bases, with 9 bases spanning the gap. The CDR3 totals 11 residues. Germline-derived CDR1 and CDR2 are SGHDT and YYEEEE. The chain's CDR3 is CASSRKRGYTF. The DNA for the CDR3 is TGTGCCAGCAGCCGGAAGAGGGGCTACACCTTC.

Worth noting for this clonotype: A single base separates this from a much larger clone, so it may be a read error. This chain's CDR3 is CASSLGLGPSEDEQYF. The CDR3 nucleotides read TGTGCCAGCAGTTTGGGGTTGGGACCGTCGGAGGACGAGCAGTACTTC. The chain uses TRBV12-3 or TRBV12-4 and TRBJ2-7; D possibly uses TRBD1 or TRBD2 (5 bases each). V lost 3 bases and J 5 bases, leaving 20 bases between the germline ends. This CDR3 comprises 16 residues.

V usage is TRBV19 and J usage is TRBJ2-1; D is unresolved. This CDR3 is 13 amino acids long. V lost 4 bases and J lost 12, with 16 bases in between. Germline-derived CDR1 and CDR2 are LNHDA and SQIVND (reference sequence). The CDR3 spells CASSTPGMAGQFF. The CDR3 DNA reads TGTGCCAGTAGTACCCCCGGAATGGCCGGGCAGTTCTTC.

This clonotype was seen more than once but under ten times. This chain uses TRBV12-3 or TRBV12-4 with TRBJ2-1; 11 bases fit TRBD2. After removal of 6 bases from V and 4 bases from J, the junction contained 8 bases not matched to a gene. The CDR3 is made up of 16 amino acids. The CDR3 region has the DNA TGTGCCAGCAGCCCGACTAGCGGGACTCTATACAATGAGCAGTTCTTC. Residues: CASSPTSGTLYNEQFF.

The CDR3 nucleotides are TGTGCCAGCAGCCAAGTAGAGGGCACACCCCAGCATTTT. Translation: CASSQVEGTPQHF. The chain employs TRBV3-1 and TRBJ1-5, with D hard to call. The V gene lost 1 base and the J gene lost 10 bases, with 11 bases spanning the gap. CDR1 is LGHDT, CDR2 YNNKEL, per germline (reference sequence). CDR3 length: 13 amino acids.

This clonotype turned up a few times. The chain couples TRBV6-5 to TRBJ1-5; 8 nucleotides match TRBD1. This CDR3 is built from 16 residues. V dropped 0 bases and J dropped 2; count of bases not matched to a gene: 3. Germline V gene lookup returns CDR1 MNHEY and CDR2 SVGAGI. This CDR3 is CASSYSSTGGNQPQHF. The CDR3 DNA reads TGTGCCAGCAGTTACTCATCGACAGGGGGCAATCAGCCCCAGCATTTT.

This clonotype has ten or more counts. CDR3 nucleotides: TGCAGTGCTAGAGATCTTCGCGCCCGATCCTCCTACGAGCAGTACTTC. This translates into CSARDLRARSSYEQYF. The chain combines TRBV20-1 with TRBJ2-7; no reliable D call. The V end was cut by 0 bases, the J end by 0 bases, with 15 bases between. The germline V gene has CDR1 DFQATT and CDR2 SNEGSKA (reference sequence). This CDR3 has 16 residues.

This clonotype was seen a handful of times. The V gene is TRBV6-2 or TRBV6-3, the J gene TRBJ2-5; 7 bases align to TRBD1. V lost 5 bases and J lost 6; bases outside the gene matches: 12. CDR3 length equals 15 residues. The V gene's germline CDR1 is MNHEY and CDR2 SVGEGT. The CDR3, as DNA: TGTGCCAGCAGTACCTTCGACAGGGCTATAAAGACCCAGTACTTC. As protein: CASSTFDRAIKTQYF.

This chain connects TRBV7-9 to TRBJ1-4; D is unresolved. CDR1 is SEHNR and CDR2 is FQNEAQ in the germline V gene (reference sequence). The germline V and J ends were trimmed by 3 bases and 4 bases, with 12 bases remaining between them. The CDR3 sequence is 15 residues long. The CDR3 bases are TGTGCCAGCAGCTTGGACCGTCCTAGTAATGAAAAACTGTTTTTT. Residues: CASSLDRPSNEKLFF. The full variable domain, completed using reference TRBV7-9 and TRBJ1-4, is DTGVSQNPRHKITKRGQNVTFRCDPISEHNRLYWYRQTLGQGPEFLTYFQNEAQLEKSRLLSDRFSAERPKGSFSTLEIQRTEQGDSAMYLCASSLDRPSNEKLFFGSGTQLSVL.

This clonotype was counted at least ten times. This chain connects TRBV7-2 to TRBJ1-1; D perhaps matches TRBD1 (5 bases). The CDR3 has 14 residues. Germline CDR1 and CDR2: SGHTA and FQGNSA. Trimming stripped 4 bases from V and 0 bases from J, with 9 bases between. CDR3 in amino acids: CASSWGGLNTEAFF. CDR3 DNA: TGTGCCAGCAGCTGGGGCGGCCTGAACACTGAAGCTTTCTTT.

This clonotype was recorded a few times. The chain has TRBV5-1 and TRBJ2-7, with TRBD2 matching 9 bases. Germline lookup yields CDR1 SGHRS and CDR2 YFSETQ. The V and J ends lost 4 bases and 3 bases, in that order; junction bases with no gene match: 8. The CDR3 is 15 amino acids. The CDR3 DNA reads TGCGCCAGCAGCCAACGACTAGCGGAAAACTACGAGCAGTACTTC. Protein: CASSQRLAENYEQYF. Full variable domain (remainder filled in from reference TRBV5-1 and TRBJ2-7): KAGVTQTPRYLIKTRGQQVTLSCSPISGHRSVSWYQQTPGQGLQFLFEYFSETQRNKGNFPGRFSGRQFSNSRSEMNVSTLELGDSALYLCASSQRLAENYEQYFGPGTRLTVT.

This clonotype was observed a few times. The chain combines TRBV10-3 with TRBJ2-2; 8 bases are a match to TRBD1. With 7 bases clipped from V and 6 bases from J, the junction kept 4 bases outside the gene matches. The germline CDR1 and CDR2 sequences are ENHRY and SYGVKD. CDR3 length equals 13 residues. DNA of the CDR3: TGTGCCATCAAGGGGACAGGCCCCGGGGAGCTGTTTTTT. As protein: CAIKGTGPGELFF.

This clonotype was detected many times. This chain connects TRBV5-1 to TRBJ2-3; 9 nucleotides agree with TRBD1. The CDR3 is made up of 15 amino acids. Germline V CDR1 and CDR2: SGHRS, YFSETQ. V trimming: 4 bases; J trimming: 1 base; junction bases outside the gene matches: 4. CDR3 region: CASSPRQGGTDTQYF. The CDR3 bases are TGCGCCAGCAGCCCAAGACAGGGGGGCACAGATACGCAGTATTTT.

The DNA for the CDR3 is TGTGCCAGCAGAATTGACTGGGAGGGGTACAATGAGCAGTTCTTC. Amino acids: CASRIDWEGYNEQFF. The rearrangement joins TRBV12-3 or TRBV12-4 to TRBJ2-1; TRBD2 agrees at 7 bases. The trim removed 6 bases at V and 4 bases at J, leaving 9 bases unmatched. The CDR3 sequence is 15 residues long.

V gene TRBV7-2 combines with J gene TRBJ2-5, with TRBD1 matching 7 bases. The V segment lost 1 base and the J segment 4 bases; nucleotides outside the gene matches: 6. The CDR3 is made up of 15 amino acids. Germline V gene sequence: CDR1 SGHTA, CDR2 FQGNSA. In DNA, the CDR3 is TGTGCCAGCAGCTTAGGAGGGGGCGACGGAGAGACCCAGTACTTC. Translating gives CASSLGGGDGETQYF.

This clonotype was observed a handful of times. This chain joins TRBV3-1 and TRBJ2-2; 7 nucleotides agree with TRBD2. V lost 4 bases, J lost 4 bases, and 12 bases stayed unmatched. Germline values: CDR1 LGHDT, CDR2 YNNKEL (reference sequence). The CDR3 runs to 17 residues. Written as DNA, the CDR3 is TGTGCCAGCAGCCGGGGGGGTGTGAGGGGCCTCACCGGGGAGCTGTTTTTT. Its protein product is CASSRGGVRGLTGELFF.

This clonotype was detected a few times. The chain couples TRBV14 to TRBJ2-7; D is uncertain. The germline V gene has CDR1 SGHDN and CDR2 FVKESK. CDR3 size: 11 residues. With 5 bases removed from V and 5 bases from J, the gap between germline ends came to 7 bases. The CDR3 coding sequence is TGTGCCAGCAGCAAGGGCCACGAGCAGTACTTC. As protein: CASSKGHEQYF.

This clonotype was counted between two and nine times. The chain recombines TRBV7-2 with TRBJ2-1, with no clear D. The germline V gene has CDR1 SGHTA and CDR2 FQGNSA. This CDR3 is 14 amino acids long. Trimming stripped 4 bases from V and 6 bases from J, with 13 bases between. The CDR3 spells CASSSPSRLNEQFF. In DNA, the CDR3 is TGTGCCAGCAGCTCCCCATCCCGCCTCAATGAGCAGTTCTTC.

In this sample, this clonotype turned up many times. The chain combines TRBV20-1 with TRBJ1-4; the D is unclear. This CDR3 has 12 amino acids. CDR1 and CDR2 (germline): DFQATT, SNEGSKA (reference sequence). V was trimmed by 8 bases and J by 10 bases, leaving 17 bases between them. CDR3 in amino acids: CSIPDLAAKLFF. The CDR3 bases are TGCAGTATCCCGGACCTGGCTGCAAAACTGTTTTTT.

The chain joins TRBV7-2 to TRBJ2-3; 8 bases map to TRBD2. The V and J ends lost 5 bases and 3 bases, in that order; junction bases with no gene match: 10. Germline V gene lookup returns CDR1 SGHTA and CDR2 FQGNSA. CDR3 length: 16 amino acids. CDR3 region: CASSLRRGGGTDTQYF. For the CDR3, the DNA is TGTGCCAGCAGCCTACGACGGGGGGGAGGAACAGATACGCAGTATTTT. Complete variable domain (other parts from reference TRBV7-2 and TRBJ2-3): GAGVSQSPSNKVTEKGKDVELRCDPISGHTALYWYRQSLGQGLEFLIYFQGNSAPDKSGLPSDRFSAERTGGSVSTLTIQRTQQEDSAVYLCASSLRRGGGTDTQYFGPGTRLTVL.

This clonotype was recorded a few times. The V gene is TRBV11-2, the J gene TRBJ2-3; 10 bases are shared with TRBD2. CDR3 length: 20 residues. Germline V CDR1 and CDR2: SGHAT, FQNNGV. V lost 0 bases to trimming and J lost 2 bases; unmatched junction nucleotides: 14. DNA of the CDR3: TGTGCCAGCAGCTTAGATCTGGTACGTCGGACTAGCGGTACCACAGATACGCAGTATTTT. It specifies CASSLDLVRRTSGTTDTQYF.

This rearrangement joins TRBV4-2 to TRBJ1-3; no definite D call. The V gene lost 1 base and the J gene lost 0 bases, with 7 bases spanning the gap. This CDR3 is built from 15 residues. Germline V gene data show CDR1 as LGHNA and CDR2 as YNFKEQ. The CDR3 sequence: CASSQAQSSGNTIYF. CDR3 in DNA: TGTGCCAGCAGCCAAGCACAGAGCTCTGGAAACACCATATATTTT.

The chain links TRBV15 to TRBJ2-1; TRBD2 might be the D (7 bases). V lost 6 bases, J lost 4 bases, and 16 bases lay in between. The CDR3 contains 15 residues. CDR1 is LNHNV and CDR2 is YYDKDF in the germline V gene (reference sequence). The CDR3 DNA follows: TGTGCCACCAGAGGGGGGCTAGCGGAGTACAATGAGCAGTTCTTC. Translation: CATRGGLAEYNEQFF. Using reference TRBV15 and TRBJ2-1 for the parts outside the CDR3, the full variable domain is DAMVIQNPRYQVTQFGKPVTLSCSQTLNHNVMYWYQQKSSQAPKLLFHYYDKDFNNEADTPDNFQSRRPNTSFCFLDIRSPGLGDTAMYLCATRGGLAEYNEQFFGPGTRLTVL.

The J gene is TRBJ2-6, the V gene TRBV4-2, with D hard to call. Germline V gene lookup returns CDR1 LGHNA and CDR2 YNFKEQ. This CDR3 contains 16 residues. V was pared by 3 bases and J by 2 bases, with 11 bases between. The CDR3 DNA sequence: TGTGCCAGCAGCCAGCTCGGGTCCGCTGGGGCCAACGTCCTGACTTTC. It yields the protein CASSQLGSAGANVLTF.

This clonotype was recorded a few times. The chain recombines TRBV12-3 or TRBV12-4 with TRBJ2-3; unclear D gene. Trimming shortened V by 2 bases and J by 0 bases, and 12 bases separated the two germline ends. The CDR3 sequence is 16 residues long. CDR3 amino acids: CASSLIGLGSTDTQYF. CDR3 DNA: TGTGCCAGCAGTTTAATTGGGCTCGGAAGCACAGATACGCAGTATTTT.

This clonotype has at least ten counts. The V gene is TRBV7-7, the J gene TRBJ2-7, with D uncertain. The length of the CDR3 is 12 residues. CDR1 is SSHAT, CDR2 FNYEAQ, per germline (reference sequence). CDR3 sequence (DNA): TGTGCTACCTCTATGGGGTGGGACGAGCAGTACTTC. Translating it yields CATSMGWDEQYF.

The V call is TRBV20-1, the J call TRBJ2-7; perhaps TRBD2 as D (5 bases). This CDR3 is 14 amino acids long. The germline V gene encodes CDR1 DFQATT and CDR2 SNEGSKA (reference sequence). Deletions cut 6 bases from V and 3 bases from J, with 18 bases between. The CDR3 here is CSATPSGSHYEQYF. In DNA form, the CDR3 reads TGCAGTGCGACGCCCAGCGGATCGCACTACGAGCAGTACTTC.